Included here is one T cell receptor (beta chain) sequence, with context. The data stem from a study of blood T cell repertoires in COVID-19. V dropped 4 bases and J dropped 9; count of bases not matched to a gene: 9. CDR3 size: 14 residues. Germline assignment: CDR1 SGHRS and CDR2 YFSETQ. TCRdb keeps only in-frame clones here, not all; method: immunoSEQ multiplex PCR. The data contain roughly 150,000 clones, 75% to 90% of them singletons. J is TRBJ1-2 and V is TRBV5-1, with 10 bases that match TRBD1. The sequenced sample was PBMCs or T cells enriched from blood (not recorded which). This TCR came from a woman between 40 and 55 years old who had been exposed to COVID-19. The CDR3 here is CASSEPGQGKSYTF. The CDR3 coding sequence is TGCGCCAGCAGCGAACCGGGACAGGGGAAGAGCTACACCTTC.